This T cell receptor beta chain was documented in a study of cytomegalovirus exposure and HLA in healthy donors. Use of 60 Vbeta and 13 Jbeta primers characterized the PCR. This table comes from immunoSEQ multiplex PCR, and its TCRdb copy is limited to in-frame clones, with some not included. The sample lists approximately 100,000 clones; about four fifths were seen once. J was trimmed by 5 bases and V by 3 bases; bases with no gene match: 6. The germline V gene encodes CDR1 SGDLS and CDR2 YYNGEE. This CDR3 contains 14 residues. Despite likely unrecorded immune exposures, the donors were nominally healthy at the time of sampling.

This sequence originates from a woman between 40 and 55 years old in good health and CMV-seronegative. Sequences were obtained from PBMCs. This chain connects TRBV9 to TRBJ2-7, with 9 bases that match TRBD1. DNA for the CDR3: TGTGCCAGCAGCGGCGGACAGGGGAGCGACGAGCAGTACTTC. This codes for CASSGGQGSDEQYF.